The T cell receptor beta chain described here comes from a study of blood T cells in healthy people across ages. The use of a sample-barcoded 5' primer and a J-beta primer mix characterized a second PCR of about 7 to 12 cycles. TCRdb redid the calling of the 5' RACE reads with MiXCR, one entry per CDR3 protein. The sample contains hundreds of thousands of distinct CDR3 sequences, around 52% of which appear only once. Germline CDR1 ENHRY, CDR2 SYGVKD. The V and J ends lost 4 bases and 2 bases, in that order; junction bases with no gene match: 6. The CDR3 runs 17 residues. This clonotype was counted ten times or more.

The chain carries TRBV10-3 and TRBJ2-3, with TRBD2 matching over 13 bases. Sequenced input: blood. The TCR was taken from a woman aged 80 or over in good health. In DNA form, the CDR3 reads TGTGCCATCAGTGGGACTAGCGGGAGTGGGCTCACAGATACGCAGTATTTT. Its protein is CAISGTSGSGLTDTQYF.